The clone carrying this T cell receptor beta chain was seen a handful of times. The antigen is not known. This entry belongs to a study of T cell responses to AZD1222 COVID-19 vaccine. Study-wide context: Some second doses came at about 4 weeks and others at about 12 weeks; these were pooled.

Study-wide results and limits: Repertoire sampling occurred only after the peak T cell response. Increased Spike-specific TCR breadth and depth were observed after two AZD1222 doses.

V lost 8 bases, J lost 0 bases, and 8 bases lay in between. This CDR3 contains 13 residues. Germline V CDR1 and CDR2: LGHDT, YNNKEL (reference sequence). Profiled with immunoSEQ multiplex PCR; TCRdb holds only in-frame clones, not every one. The table lists roughly 120,000 clones, under 90% of them singletons. This chain connects TRBV3-1 (or the pseudogene TRBV3-2) to TRBJ2-1; D is unclear. This clonotype was obtained from an adult in good health. The source was peripheral blood, collected on day 0 of AZD1222 vaccination. The CDR3 loop reads CASGDSSYNEQFF. The CDR3 DNA sequence: TGTGCCAGCGGGGATAGCTCCTACAATGAGCAGTTCTTC.